The sequence of this T cell receptor beta chain was determined in a study of identifying expanded T cells in peripheral blood. Findings and limits, study-wide: Roughly 1.2 clones differed between technical replicates, versus approximately 17 and 20 over time. Across healthy donors, higher total template counts meant significantly greater two-week count variance.

This clone was counted at least ten times. Antigen specificity is unknown. V gave up 6 bases and J gave up 5 bases, with 19 bases separating them. Germline loops: CDR1 SQVTM, CDR2 ANQGSEA. This CDR3 is built from 14 residues. Data came from immunoSEQ multiplex PCR; TCRdb stores just in-frame clones and leaves some out. The sample has tens of thousands of clones; 84% are singletons. This receptor was taken from a person aged 18-70 years in good health. The specimen was blood. This chain connects TRBV29-1 to TRBJ1-2; weak D call: TRBD1 (5 bases). CDR3 sequence (DNA): TGCAGCGTCGTACAACAGGCCCCGGGGTATGGCTACACCTTC. Its translation is CSVVQQAPGYGYTF.